The 28 T cell receptor beta chains reported below all come from one sample, sequenced in a study of early T cells in non-severe SARS-CoV-2 infection. TCRdb processed the 5' RACE reads anew with MiXCR; each CDR3 protein has one entry. The data show about 25,000 distinct CDR3 sequences, around 6% seen once. The specimen sequenced was whole blood. The receptors were gathered from an adult who was a healthcare worker with PCR-confirmed SARS-CoV-2 infection or an uninfected control (not recorded which).

Judged by abundance, this clonotype is medium-sized. This rearrangement joins TRBV20-1 to TRBJ1-5, with D unresolved. Trimming pared 5 bases from V and 4 bases from J, leaving 18 bases between. Germline CDR1 is DFQATT and CDR2 is SNEGSKA (reference sequence). CDR3 length: 15 amino acids. The CDR3 region is CSAPPPRTGNQPQHF. CDR3 DNA sequence: TGCAGTGCTCCGCCCCCCCGGACTGGGAATCAGCCCCAGCATTTT.

This chain uses TRBV2 with TRBJ2-7; 9 bases are shared with TRBD2. V trimming: 6 bases; J trimming: 0 bases; junction bases outside the gene matches: 3. Germline CDR1 reads SNHLY; CDR2 reads FYNNEI. CDR3 size: 14 residues. The CDR3 is CASRDSGGSYEQYF. In DNA, the CDR3 is TGTGCCAGCAGAGATAGCGGGGGCTCCTACGAGCAGTACTTC. Using reference TRBV2 and TRBJ2-7 for the parts outside the CDR3, the full variable domain is EPEVTQTPSHQVTQMGQEVILRCVPISNHLYFYWYRQILGQKVEFLVSFYNNEISEKSEIFDDQFSVERPDGSNFTLKIRSTKLEDSAMYFCASRDSGGSYEQYFGPGTRLTVT.

The chain recombines TRBV12-3 or TRBV12-4 with TRBJ2-7; D is uncertain. The CDR3 covers 13 residues. V lost 6 bases to trimming and J lost 2 bases, with 11 bases between them. Here the CDR3 reads CASSPFTPYEQYF. The CDR3 DNA follows: TGTGCCAGCAGCCCTTTTACCCCCTACGAGCAGTACTTC.

In its sample, this clonotype was seen many times. V and J are TRBV7-2 and TRBJ1-5; unclear D gene. This CDR3 is 13 amino acids long. Trimming stripped 4 bases from V and 6 bases from J, with 10 bases between. In germline, CDR1 is SGHTA, CDR2 FQGNSA. The CDR3 reads CASSSRLGQPQHF. CDR3 coding DNA: TGTGCCAGCAGCTCGAGATTAGGTCAGCCCCAGCATTTT.

The chain joins TRBV24-1 to TRBJ2-1; D remains unclear. The CDR3 consists of 13 residues. Trimming left V 0 bases short and J 9 bases short, with 8 bases between. CDR1 KGHDR and CDR2 SFDVKD come from the germline V gene. The CDR3 sequence: CATSDLRQSEQFF. CDR3 nucleotides: TGTGCCACCAGTGATTTGAGGCAGAGTGAGCAGTTCTTC.

This clonotype occurred many times. This rearrangement joins TRBV29-1 to TRBJ1-1; 7 bases fit TRBD1. V lost 7 bases and J lost 12; bases outside the gene matches: 14. Per the germline V gene, CDR1 is SQVTM and CDR2 is ANQGSEA. The CDR3 consists of 12 residues. The CDR3 reads CSAKTGTVDTFF. The CDR3 region has the DNA TGCAGCGCAAAGACAGGGACGGTTGATACTTTCTTT.

This clonotype appeared many times. The rearrangement links TRBV12-3 or TRBV12-4 to TRBJ2-7; no reliable D call. CDR3 length: 15 residues. V was clipped by 3 bases and J by 0 bases, with 12 bases between them. In nucleotides, the CDR3 is TGTGCCAGCAGTTTTAAGGGCAGGAGCTCCTACGAGCAGTACTTC. Its protein is CASSFKGRSSYEQYF.

The chain combines TRBV7-9 with TRBJ1-1; D remains ambiguous. Looked up from germline, CDR1 is SEHNR and CDR2 is FQNEAQ (reference sequence). V lost 5 bases and J lost 1, with 8 bases in between. This CDR3 is built from 13 residues. The CDR3 loop is CASSPNRNTEAFF. The CDR3 nucleotides read TGTGCCAGCAGCCCCAACAGGAACACTGAAGCTTTCTTT.

Ten or more counts support this clonotype. The chain uses TRBV15 and TRBJ2-5; 7 positions match TRBD1. V gave up 3 bases and J gave up 5 bases; unmatched junction bases: 9. Germline V gene sequence: CDR1 LNHNV, CDR2 YYDKDF (reference sequence). The CDR3 totals 15 residues. The CDR3 nucleotides are TGTGCCACCAGCAGCCCTCGACAGGGTTGGGAGACCCAGTACTTC. Protein sequence: CATSSPRQGWETQYF. Filled out from reference TRBV15 and TRBJ2-5, the complete variable domain reads DAMVIQNPRYQVTQFGKPVTLSCSQTLNHNVMYWYQQKSSQAPKLLFHYYDKDFNNEADTPDNFQSRRPNTSFCFLDIRSPGLGDTAMYLCATSSPRQGWETQYFGPGTRLLVL.

This clonotype has a handful of counts. The V call is TRBV19, the J call TRBJ1-5; D not resolved. Trimming left V 3 bases short and J 2 bases short, with 8 bases between. CDR1 and CDR2 (germline): LNHDA, SQIVND (reference sequence). The CDR3 totals 14 residues. The CDR3, as DNA: TGTGCCAGTAGTATGTGGGTTGGCAATCAGCCCCAGCATTTT. This codes for CASSMWVGNQPQHF. The complete variable domain, with remaining parts taken from reference TRBV19 and TRBJ1-5, reads DGGITQSPKYLFRKEGQNVTLSCEQNLNHDAMYWYRQDPGQGLRLIYYSQIVNDFQKGDIAEGYSVSREKKESFPLTVTSAQKNPTAFYLCASSMWVGNQPQHFGDGTRLSIL.

This clonotype was seen repeatedly, ten times or more. This chain connects TRBV6-5 to TRBJ2-7, with a weak D call TRBD1 (6 bases). V was pared by 10 bases and J by 3 bases, with 16 bases between. The germline CDR1 and CDR2 sequences are MNHEY and SVGAGI. CDR3 size: 13 residues. The chain's CDR3 is CATQTNRVYEQYF. The CDR3 DNA reads as TGTGCCACTCAAACGAACAGGGTCTACGAGCAGTACTTC.

The chain links TRBV2 to TRBJ1-1; no clear D gene. The ends were cut back, 1 base at V and 3 bases at J, with 3 bases in the middle. The CDR3 is 12 residues long. CDR1 and CDR2 from the germline V gene are SNHLY and FYNNEI. Here the CDR3 DNA reads TGTGCCAGCAGTGAAGGGTACACTGAAGCTTTCTTT. It specifies CASSEGYTEAFF.

This clonotype has ten or more counts. This chain uses TRBV29-1 with TRBJ2-6; TRBD1 aligns across 9 bases. There are 16 residues in the CDR3. Germline V gene sequence: CDR1 SQVTM, CDR2 ANQGSEA. The junction had 8 bases not matched to a gene; V was cut back by 8 bases and J by 0 bases. DNA for the CDR3: TGCAGCACGTTGGACAGGGGTTTCTCTGGGGCCAACGTCCTGACTTTC. Translated: CSTLDRGFSGANVLTF.

This clonotype was found many times. The genes are TRBV18 and TRBJ1-6; 8 bases match TRBD1. This CDR3 has 15 amino acids. The V gene's germline CDR1 is KGHSH and CDR2 LQKENI. Trimming cost V 2 bases and J 7 bases; bases outside gene matches: 4. CDR3 protein: CASSPGDRGNSPLHF. In DNA form, the CDR3 reads TGTGCCAGCTCACCAGGCGACAGGGGCAATTCACCCCTCCACTTT.

This clonotype occurred many times. This chain links TRBV27 with TRBJ2-7; no definite D call. The CDR3 is made up of 12 amino acids. With 5 bases removed from V and 4 bases from J, the gap between germline ends came to 9 bases. Germline V gene data show CDR1 as MNHEY and CDR2 as SMNVEV (reference sequence). CDR3 coding DNA: TGTGCCAGCAGTAACCCGCCTTACGAGCAGTACTTC. This translates into CASSNPPYEQYF.

This clonotype was picked up a small number of times. J is TRBJ2-1 and V is TRBV24-1, with TRBD1 identical over 9 bases. The V gene's germline CDR1 is KGHDR and CDR2 SFDVKD. Trimming removed 4 bases from V and 1 base from J; junction bases left unmatched: 4. This CDR3 comprises 16 residues. The CDR3 loop reads CATSEYGTGSYNEQFF. DNA of the CDR3: TGTGCCACCAGTGAATACGGGACAGGGTCCTACAATGAGCAGTTCTTC.

This clonotype was seen ten or more times. The chain joins TRBV7-6 to TRBJ2-3; tentatively, D is TRBD1 (6 bases). The CDR3 is made up of 15 amino acids. Germline values: CDR1 SGHVS, CDR2 FNYEAQ. Trimming pared 5 bases from V and 0 bases from J, leaving 12 bases between. CDR3 in DNA: TGTGCCAGCAGCCAGACAGGAGTTAGCACAGATACGCAGTATTTT. This gives the protein CASSQTGVSTDTQYF.

This clonotype has only a few counts. The rearrangement uses TRBV7-9 and TRBJ1-1; D not certain. Germline V gene lookup returns CDR1 SEHNR and CDR2 FQNEAQ (reference sequence). V was clipped by 8 bases and J by 0 bases, with 13 bases between them. This CDR3 comprises 14 residues. The CDR3 DNA sequence: TGTGCCAGCTCCTTGGCGGGGATGAACACTGAAGCTTTCTTT. Its protein is CASSLAGMNTEAFF.

This clonotype was found many times. This chain links TRBV10-3 with TRBJ1-3, with 7 bases identical to TRBD1. The CDR3 runs to 16 residues. Germline loops: CDR1 ENHRY, CDR2 SYGVKD. After removal of 6 bases from V and 4 bases from J, the junction contained 12 bases not matched to a gene. CDR3 in DNA: TGTGCCATCAGCCAAACCGACAGGGCCGGAGGAAACACCATATATTTT. It codes for CAISQTDRAGGNTIYF.

This clonotype was seen only a few times. The chain combines TRBV14 with TRBJ2-3; D not resolved. The CDR3 consists of 14 residues. V gave up 1 base and J gave up 5 bases, with 10 bases separating them. Germline V CDR1 and CDR2: SGHDN, FVKESK. As DNA, the CDR3 is TGTGCCAGCAGCCAAGCCCGGACGGTAGATACGCAGTATTTT. As protein: CASSQARTVDTQYF.

This clonotype was seen repeatedly, ten times or more. The chain combines TRBV6-2 or TRBV6-3 with TRBJ2-1; D possibly corresponds to TRBD2 (6 bases). V lost 7 bases, J lost 6 bases, and 19 bases lay in between. This CDR3 has 15 residues. CDR1 MNHEY and CDR2 SVGEGT come from the germline V gene. DNA for the CDR3: TGTGCCAGCACCTCCCCCGGGCTAGCGCGCAATGAGCAGTTCTTC. Translating gives CASTSPGLARNEQFF.

This clonotype was detected ten times or more. The rearrangement uses TRBV19 and TRBJ1-5, with TRBD1 identical over 11 bases. Germline CDR1 reads LNHDA; CDR2 reads SQIVND (reference sequence). Trimming at V came to 5 bases and at J to 3 bases, leaving 6 bases not matched to a gene. This CDR3 has 16 residues. CDR3 protein: CASSLRTGGFNQPQHF. The CDR3 region has the DNA TGTGCCAGTAGTCTTAGGACAGGGGGCTTCAATCAGCCCCAGCATTTT.

This clonotype came up many times. The CDR3 here is CASSSYGAQETQYF. As DNA, the CDR3 is TGTGCCAGCAGCTCCTACGGGGCCCAAGAGACCCAGTACTTC. The chain joins TRBV7-9 to TRBJ2-5, with D possibly called TRBD1 or TRBD2 (5 bases each). V shed 4 bases and J shed 1 base, with 10 bases lying between them. The CDR3 sequence is 14 residues long. Germline CDR1 and CDR2: SEHNR and FQNEAQ (reference sequence).

This clonotype was seen repeatedly, ten times or more. The chain uses TRBV28 and TRBJ2-7; D is unresolved. V was trimmed by 6 bases and J by 2 bases, leaving 14 bases between them. The CDR3 consists of 14 residues. The germline V gene encodes CDR1 MDHEN and CDR2 SYDVKM. The CDR3 coding sequence is TGTGCCAGCAGACTCACAGACAAGCCCTACGAGCAGTACTTC. This encodes CASRLTDKPYEQYF.

This clonotype was observed at least ten times. J is TRBJ2-5 and V is TRBV5-1; TRBD1 matches at 10 bases. Germline-derived CDR1 and CDR2 are SGHRS and YFSETQ. Unmatched junction bases numbered 7, after V lost 3 bases and J lost 5 bases. This CDR3 has 15 amino acids. In DNA, the CDR3 is TGCGCCAGCAGCTCGGGGACAGGGGCAAGGGAGACCCAGTACTTC. It yields the protein CASSSGTGARETQYF.

This clonotype came up many times. The chain combines TRBV6-1 with TRBJ2-1, with TRBD2 matching over 9 bases. V dropped 1 base and J dropped 2; count of bases not matched to a gene: 0. CDR1 and CDR2 from the germline V gene are MNHNS and SASEGT. This CDR3 is built from 15 residues. CDR3 sequence: CASSEGLAAYNEQFF. DNA for the CDR3: TGTGCCAGCAGTGAAGGACTAGCGGCCTACAATGAGCAGTTCTTC.

The chain carries TRBV20-1 and TRBJ1-2; no clear D gene. Germline V gene sequence: CDR1 DFQATT, CDR2 SNEGSKA (reference sequence). This CDR3 is 15 amino acids long. The V end was cut by 5 bases, the J end by 4 bases, with 20 bases between. As DNA, the CDR3 is TGCAGTGCTCCACTCGATAGGAAGACCCCCTATGGCTACACCTTC. Translation gives CSAPLDRKTPYGYTF.

In its sample, this clonotype is medium-sized. The chain recombines TRBV29-1 with TRBJ2-1; 13 positions match TRBD2. Germline lookup yields CDR1 SQVTM and CDR2 ANQGSEA. There are 15 residues in the CDR3. V was clipped by 4 bases and J by 5 bases; unmatched bases: 5. The CDR3, as DNA: TGCAGCGTTGCCCGTGGGACTAGCGGGGACAATGAGCAGTTCTTC. It yields the protein CSVARGTSGDNEQFF.